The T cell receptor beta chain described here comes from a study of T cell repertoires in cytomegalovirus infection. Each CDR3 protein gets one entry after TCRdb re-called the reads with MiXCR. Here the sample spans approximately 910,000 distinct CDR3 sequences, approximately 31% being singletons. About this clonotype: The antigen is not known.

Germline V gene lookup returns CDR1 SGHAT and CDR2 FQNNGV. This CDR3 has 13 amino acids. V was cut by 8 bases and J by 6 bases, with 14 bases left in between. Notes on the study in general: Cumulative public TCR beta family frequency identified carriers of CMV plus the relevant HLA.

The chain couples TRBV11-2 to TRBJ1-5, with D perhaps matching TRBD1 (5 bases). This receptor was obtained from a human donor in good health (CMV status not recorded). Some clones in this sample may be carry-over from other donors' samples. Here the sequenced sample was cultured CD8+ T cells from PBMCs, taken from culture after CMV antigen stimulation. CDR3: CASGHSGSQPQHF. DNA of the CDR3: TGTGCCAGCGGACACAGCGGGAGTCAGCCCCAGCATTTT. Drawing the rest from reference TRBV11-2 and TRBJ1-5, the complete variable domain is EAGVAQSPRYKIIEKRQSVAFWCNPISGHATLYWYQQILGQGPKLLIQFQNNGVVDDSQLPKDRFSAERLKGVDSTLKIQPAKLEDSAVYLCASGHSGSQPQHFGDGTRLSIL.